What follows are 31 T cell receptor beta chains derived from one specimen sequenced in a study of cytomegalovirus exposure and HLA in healthy donors. Primers included in the PCR were 60 Vbeta and 13 Jbeta primers. Method: immunoSEQ multiplex PCR; TCRdb's copy keeps in-frame clones and lacks some. The sample carries roughly 150,000 clones, 68% recorded once. Sample: PBMCs. All receptors derive from a man aged 55 to 70 in good health and CMV-seronegative.

This clone was detected a few times. The rearrangement links TRBV12-5 to TRBJ1-1; D is undetermined. Germline V lookup: CDR1 LGHNT, CDR2 FRNRAP. Trimming removed 3 bases from V and 7 bases from J, with 15 bases in between. This CDR3 has 14 residues. Here the CDR3 DNA reads TGTGCTAGTGGTTTTACCCCCGGGAAGGATGAAGCTTTCTTT. Protein sequence: CASGFTPGKDEAFF.

This clone was observed a few times. The chain is built from TRBV4-2 and TRBJ1-4; TRBD1 is a possible D gene (5 bases). Trimming cost V 5 bases and J 4 bases, with 17 bases left between them. Germline V CDR1 and CDR2: LGHNA, YNFKEQ. The CDR3 extends over 16 amino acids. This CDR3 is CASSYGSGTLNEKLFF. CDR3 nucleotide sequence: TGTGCCAGCAGCTACGGTTCCGGGACTCTTAATGAAAAACTGTTTTTT.

The V call is TRBV10-1, the J call TRBJ2-6; weak D call: TRBD1 (6 bases). The V end was cut by 8 bases, the J end by 2 bases, with 13 bases between. This CDR3 contains 15 residues. Germline V gene data show CDR1 as WNHNN and CDR2 as SYGVQD (reference sequence). CDR3 nucleotide sequence: TGCGCCAGCTCCCTACAGGGACCTGGGGCCAACGTCCTGACTTTC. This encodes CASSLQGPGANVLTF.

This clone was picked up a small number of times. The CDR3: CASTPPRMNTEAFF. DNA for the CDR3: TGTGCCAGCACCCCCCCTAGAATGAACACTGAAGCTTTCTTT. This rearrangement joins TRBV7-9 to TRBJ1-1; D gene unclear. In germline, CDR1 is SEHNR, CDR2 FQNEAQ (reference sequence). The CDR3 covers 14 residues. The germline V and J ends were trimmed by 7 bases and 0 bases, with 12 bases remaining between them.

The genes are TRBV30 and TRBJ1-5, with a possible D match to TRBD1 (6 bases). CDR3 length equals 15 residues. Germline-derived CDR1 and CDR2 are GTSNPN and SVGIG (reference sequence). V was shortened by 0 bases and J by 5 bases, with 14 bases between the two germline ends. The CDR3 DNA follows: TGTGCCTGGAGTGTACGGGGGGGCATTTATCAGCCCCAGCATTTT. Translated, it gives CAWSVRGGIYQPQHF. Looking up the rest from reference TRBV30 and TRBJ1-5 gives the full variable domain: SQTIHQWPATLVQPVGSPLSLECTVEGTSNPNLYWYRQAAGRGLQLLFYSVGIGQISSEVPQNLSASRPQDRQFILSSKKLLLSDSGFYLCAWSVRGGIYQPQHFGDGTRLSIL.

This clone was picked up a small number of times. This rearrangement joins TRBV7-3 to TRBJ2-1; 13 bases agree with TRBD2. V lost 4 bases to trimming and J lost 5 bases; unmatched junction nucleotides: 2. Germline CDR1 is SGHTA and CDR2 is FQGTGA. The CDR3 consists of 15 residues. CDR3 residues: CASSSTSGRDNEQFF. CDR3 coding DNA: TGTGCCAGCAGCTCTACTAGCGGGAGGGACAATGAGCAGTTCTTC.

The CDR3 nucleotides read TGCGCCAGCAGCTTCGCGGGGGCTGGAAACACCATATATTTT. It encodes CASSFAGAGNTIYF. The chain links TRBV5-1 to TRBJ1-3; possible D gene TRBD1, 5 bases. The germline V gene has CDR1 SGHRS and CDR2 YFSETQ. Trimming pared 2 bases from V and 2 bases from J, leaving 8 bases between. CDR3 size: 14 residues.

This clone came up a few times. The rearrangement links TRBV7-3 to TRBJ2-3; 15 bases fit TRBD2. Unmatched junction bases numbered 3, after V lost 5 bases and J lost 0 bases. Germline V gene lookup returns CDR1 SGHTA and CDR2 FQGTGA. This CDR3 is built from 17 residues. The CDR3 protein is CASSGGTSGRSTDTQYF. CDR3 nucleotide sequence: TGTGCCAGCAGCGGGGGGACTAGCGGGAGGAGCACAGATACGCAGTATTTT.

This clone was counted a few times. The genes are TRBV15 and TRBJ2-3; a possible D gene is TRBD2 (6 bases). The CDR3 contains 16 residues. The V end was cut by 1 base, the J end by 4 bases, with 15 bases between. The germline CDR1 and CDR2 sequences are LNHNV and YYDKDF (reference sequence). The CDR3 sequence: CATSRGDSGGADTQYF. The DNA of the CDR3 is TGTGCCACCAGCAGAGGCGATAGCGGAGGGGCAGATACGCAGTATTTT. The whole variable domain, remainder taken from reference TRBV15 and TRBJ2-3, is DAMVIQNPRYQVTQFGKPVTLSCSQTLNHNVMYWYQQKSSQAPKLLFHYYDKDFNNEADTPDNFQSRRPNTSFCFLDIRSPGLGDTAMYLCATSRGDSGGADTQYFGPGTRLTVL.

The chain carries TRBV19 and TRBJ2-1; 9 bases agree with TRBD2. Germline lookup yields CDR1 LNHDA and CDR2 SQIVND (reference sequence). CDR3 length equals 16 residues. The V gene end was trimmed by 4 bases and the J gene end by 8 bases; junction bases not matched to a gene: 12. The CDR3 here is CASSKRAGGNRDEQFF. The CDR3 DNA follows: TGTGCCAGTAGTAAACGGGCGGGAGGGAATCGCGATGAGCAGTTCTTC.

The chain employs TRBV4-1 and TRBJ2-7; 10 bases map to TRBD2. The CDR3 extends over 17 amino acids. From germline, CDR1 is MGHRA and CDR2 YSYEKL. The V and J ends lost 1 base and 7 bases, in that order; junction bases with no gene match: 13. The CDR3 DNA reads TGCGCCAGCAGCCAAGTTCTAGCGGGAGACTTTAGGCGAGAGCAGTACTTC. As protein: CASSQVLAGDFRREQYF.

The rearrangement joins TRBV29-1 to TRBJ2-1, with 12 bases identical to TRBD2. The CDR3 is 13 residues long. The J segment lost 5 bases and the V segment lost 7 bases, leaving 3 bases of the junction unmatched. Germline CDR1 reads SQVTM; CDR2 reads ANQGSEA. Here the CDR3 DNA reads TGCAGCGCCGGACTAGCGGGAAACAATGAGCAGTTCTTC. Protein sequence: CSAGLAGNNEQFF.

This clone has more than one count but fewer than ten. The genes are TRBV7-2 and TRBJ2-5; 11 nucleotides agree with TRBD2. The length of the CDR3 is 16 residues. The V and J ends lost 5 bases and 2 bases, in that order; junction bases with no gene match: 7. Germline CDR1 reads SGHTA; CDR2 reads FQGNSA. The CDR3 loop is CASSPWTSGLQETQYF. The CDR3 DNA reads TGTGCCAGCAGCCCATGGACTAGCGGGCTACAAGAGACCCAGTACTTC.

This clone appeared a single time. V and J are TRBV4-2 and TRBJ2-1, with TRBD2 matching 13 bases. Germline V gene lookup returns CDR1 LGHNA and CDR2 YNFKEQ. V lost 4 bases and J lost 9; bases outside the gene matches: 9. The CDR3 runs 16 residues. In nucleotides, the CDR3 is TGTGCCAGCAGCCGGACACTAGCGGGAGGGATCGGTGAGCAGTTCTTC. This codes for CASSRTLAGGIGEQFF.

The rearrangement joins TRBV13 to TRBJ2-7, with D uncertain. With 5 bases removed from V and 5 bases from J, the gap between germline ends came to 4 bases. This CDR3 has 10 amino acids. Germline CDR1 and CDR2: PRHDT and FYEKMQ (reference sequence). The chain's CDR3 is CASSRDEQYF. The CDR3 nucleotides read TGTGCCAGCAGCAGAGACGAGCAGTACTTC.

V is TRBV5-4 and J is TRBJ1-4, with D perhaps matching TRBD1 (5 bases). The CDR3 length is 16 residues. Germline CDR1 SGHNT, CDR2 YYREEE (reference sequence). V was pared by 0 bases and J by 8 bases, with 17 bases between. CDR3 protein: CASSLAWQGGEEKLFF. CDR3 coding DNA: TGTGCCAGCAGCTTGGCTTGGCAGGGAGGGGAAGAAAAACTGTTTTTT.

J is TRBJ1-2 and V is TRBV5-4, with D hard to call. With 6 bases removed from V and 2 bases from J, the gap between germline ends came to 8 bases. This CDR3 comprises 12 residues. From germline, CDR1 is SGHNT and CDR2 YYREEE (reference sequence). The CDR3 sequence: CASTNTNYGYTF. For the CDR3, the DNA is TGTGCCAGCACCAACACCAACTATGGCTACACCTTC.

The chain links TRBV7-6 to TRBJ2-3; 8 bases line up with TRBD2. CDR3 length: 17 residues. Losses at the gene ends were 1 base for V and 2 bases for J; bases not matched to a gene: 8. Germline V lookup: CDR1 SGHVS, CDR2 FNYEAQ. The CDR3 loop reads CASSLVTSGGFTDTQYF. The CDR3 region has the DNA TGTGCCAGCAGCTTAGTTACTAGCGGAGGGTTCACAGATACGCAGTATTTT. The variable domain in full, completed from reference TRBV7-6 and TRBJ2-3, reads GAGVSQSPRYKVTKRGQDVALRCDPISGHVSLYWYRQALGQGPEFLTYFNYEAQQDKSGLPNDRFSAERPEGSISTLTIQRTEQRDSAMYRCASSLVTSGGFTDTQYFGPGTRLTVL.

This clone was seen a handful of times. The chain employs TRBV28 and TRBJ1-3; D might be TRBD1 (6 bases). The CDR3 is 14 amino acids. Per the germline V gene, CDR1 is MDHEN and CDR2 is SYDVKM. V dropped 5 bases and J dropped 4 bases, with 12 bases sitting between them. CDR3 DNA: TGTGCCAGCAGTCGACAGGCTGTAGGAAACACCATATATTTT. Protein product: CASSRQAVGNTIYF.

This clone has just a few counts. V usage is TRBV28 and J usage is TRBJ1-4, with TRBD1 as a possible D gene (6 bases). There are 13 residues in the CDR3. Trimming removed 6 bases at V and 8 bases at J, with 13 bases between. Germline V gene sequence: CDR1 MDHEN, CDR2 SYDVKM. The CDR3: CASSPGVREKLFF. CDR3 DNA sequence: TGTGCCAGCAGCCCAGGGGTACGCGAAAAACTGTTTTTT.

The chain combines TRBV6-1 with TRBJ1-3; D gene unclear. Trimming stripped 7 bases from V and 10 bases from J, with 11 bases between. This CDR3 is built from 11 residues. Per the germline V gene, CDR1 is MNHNS and CDR2 is SASEGT. The CDR3 loop is CASIIAGTIYF. CDR3 DNA sequence: TGTGCCAGCATTATCGCCGGGACCATATATTTT.

This sequence joins TRBV9 and TRBJ1-2; 8 bases agree with TRBD1. Germline CDR1 and CDR2: SGDLS and YYNGEE. The V gene end was trimmed by 4 bases and the J gene end by 5 bases; junction bases not matched to a gene: 7. The CDR3 runs 14 residues. CDR3 loop: CASSSRGRGYGYTF. DNA for the CDR3: TGTGCCAGCAGCAGCAGGGGGCGCGGATATGGCTACACCTTC. The variable domain in full, completed from reference TRBV9 and TRBJ1-2, reads DSGVTQTPKHLITATGQRVTLRCSPRSGDLSVYWYQQSLDQGLQFLIQYYNGEERAKGNILERFSAQQFPDLHSELNLSSLELGDSALYFCASSSRGRGYGYTFGSGTRLTVV.

This clone was detected only a few times. The CDR3 region is CASSLGSGRYADTQYF. The CDR3 bases are TGCGCCAGCAGCTTGGGTAGCGGGAGGTACGCAGATACGCAGTATTTT. V usage is TRBV5-1 and J usage is TRBJ2-3, with 10 bases fitting TRBD2. The CDR3 runs 16 residues. CDR1 is SGHRS and CDR2 is YFSETQ in the germline V gene. Losses at the gene ends were 0 bases for V and 4 bases for J; bases not matched to a gene: 5.

This chain uses TRBV5-4 with TRBJ2-3; 8 bases fit TRBD1. Trimming removed 4 bases from V and 0 bases from J; junction bases left unmatched: 10. The germline V gene encodes CDR1 SGHNT and CDR2 YYREEE (reference sequence). CDR3 length: 17 residues. The CDR3 protein is CASSAPPGQDSTDTQYF. Here the CDR3 DNA reads TGTGCCAGCAGCGCGCCTCCGGGACAGGACAGCACAGATACGCAGTATTTT.

This chain uses TRBV7-2 with TRBJ2-5; 13 positions agree with TRBD2. V lost 5 bases, J lost 5 bases, and 17 bases stayed unmatched. This CDR3 spans 19 amino acids. Germline assignment: CDR1 SGHTA and CDR2 FQGNSA. This CDR3 is CASSPQTSGRKSRWETQYF. As DNA, the CDR3 is TGTGCCAGCAGCCCCCAGACTAGCGGGAGGAAAAGCCGGTGGGAGACCCAGTACTTC.

This clone has only a few counts. The rearrangement joins TRBV30 to TRBJ1-4; TRBD1 aligns across 7 bases. With 4 bases clipped from V and 4 bases from J, the junction kept 3 bases outside the gene matches. Per the germline V gene, CDR1 is GTSNPN and CDR2 is SVGIG (reference sequence). The CDR3 has 13 residues. CDR3 region: CAWTGGYNEKLFF. The CDR3 DNA reads as TGTGCCTGGACAGGGGGGTATAATGAAAAACTGTTTTTT.

The rearrangement joins TRBV6-5 to TRBJ1-5, with D uncertain. The V gene's germline CDR1 is MNHEY and CDR2 SVGAGI. The CDR3 totals 14 residues. The V end was cut by 0 bases, the J end by 4 bases, with 7 bases between. As DNA, the CDR3 is TGTGCCAGCAGTTACTCGACGGGTAATCAGCCCCAGCATTTT. Protein sequence: CASSYSTGNQPQHF.

The chain joins TRBV19 to TRBJ2-7; D not certain. Looked up from germline, CDR1 is LNHDA and CDR2 is SQIVND (reference sequence). The CDR3 length is 14 residues. Trimming removed 5 bases at V and 0 bases at J, with 11 bases between. This CDR3 is CASSLTLSSYEQYF. Here the CDR3 DNA reads TGTGCCAGTAGTCTAACTTTGAGCTCCTACGAGCAGTACTTC.

V and J are TRBV29-1 and TRBJ2-1; tentative D call: TRBD2 (5 bases). Germline V gene lookup returns CDR1 SQVTM and CDR2 ANQGSEA. This CDR3 has 15 residues. The V end lost 4 bases, the J end lost 3 bases, and 16 bases lay between the germline ends. The CDR3 nucleotides are TGCAGCGTTGGCTTACTGAGGGCCCTCTACAATGAGCAGTTCTTC. Translation: CSVGLLRALYNEQFF.

Only a few counts were recorded for this clone. V is TRBV19 and J is TRBJ1-1; 9 bases are a match to TRBD1. This CDR3 contains 14 residues. V lost 6 bases, J lost 5 bases, and 7 bases stayed unmatched. The germline CDR1 and CDR2 sequences are LNHDA and SQIVND (reference sequence). CDR3 amino acids: CASRKGQGRTEAFF. DNA for the CDR3: TGTGCCAGTAGAAAAGGACAGGGGAGAACTGAAGCTTTCTTT.

The gene calls are TRBV6-1 and TRBJ1-5; 9 nucleotides agree with TRBD1. Trimming took 0 bases from V and 3 from J; bases not matched to a gene: 6. The CDR3 sequence is 17 residues long. CDR1 is MNHNS, CDR2 SASEGT, per germline. CDR3 amino acids: CASSEASTGGLNQPQHF. The CDR3 coding sequence is TGTGCCAGCAGTGAAGCATCGACAGGGGGACTCAATCAGCCCCAGCATTTT.